Sequencing of this T cell receptor beta chain was carried out in a study of cytomegalovirus exposure and HLA in healthy donors. Deletions cut 4 bases from V and 0 bases from J, with 7 bases between. In germline, CDR1 is SGHRS, CDR2 YFSETQ. There are 14 residues in the CDR3. Researchers ran the PCR with 60 Vbeta and 13 Jbeta primers. Method: immunoSEQ multiplex PCR; TCRdb's copy keeps in-frame clones and lacks some. This table holds 150,000 to 200,000 clones, less than 90% found once. Points on this clone: The same CDR3 also results from other DNA sequences found in this sample.

Sequencing was carried out using PBMCs. This TCR derives from a man aged 45 to 65 in good health and CMV-seropositive. The chain links TRBV5-1 to TRBJ2-2, with D hard to call. The CDR3 DNA is TGCGCCAGCAGCCTCGGAGCGAACACCGGGGAGCTGTTTTTT. Its translation: CASSLGANTGELFF.